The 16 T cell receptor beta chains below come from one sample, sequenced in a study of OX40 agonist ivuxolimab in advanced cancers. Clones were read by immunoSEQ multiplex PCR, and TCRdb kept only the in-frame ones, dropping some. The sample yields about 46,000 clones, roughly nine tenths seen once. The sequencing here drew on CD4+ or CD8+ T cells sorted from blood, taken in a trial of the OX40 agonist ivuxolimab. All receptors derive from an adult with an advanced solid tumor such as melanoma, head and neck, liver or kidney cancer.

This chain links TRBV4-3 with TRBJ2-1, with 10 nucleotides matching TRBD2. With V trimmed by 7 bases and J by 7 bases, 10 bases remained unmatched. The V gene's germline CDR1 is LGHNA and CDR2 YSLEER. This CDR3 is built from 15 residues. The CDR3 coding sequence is TGCGCCAGCACCCTGAGCGGGGGGGCCGGAAATGAGCAGTTCTTC. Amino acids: CASTLSGGAGNEQFF.

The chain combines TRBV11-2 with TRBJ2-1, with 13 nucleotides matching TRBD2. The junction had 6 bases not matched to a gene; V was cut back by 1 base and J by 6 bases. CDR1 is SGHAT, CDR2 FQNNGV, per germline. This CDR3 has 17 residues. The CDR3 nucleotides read TGTGCCAGCAGCTTAGTATCCGGGACTAGCGGGATCAATGAGCAGTTCTTC. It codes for CASSLVSGTSGINEQFF.

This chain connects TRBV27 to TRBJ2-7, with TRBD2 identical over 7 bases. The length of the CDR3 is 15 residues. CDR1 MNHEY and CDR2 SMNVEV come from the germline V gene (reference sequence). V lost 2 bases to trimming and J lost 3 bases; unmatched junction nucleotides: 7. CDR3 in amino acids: CASSLMGGEYYEQYF. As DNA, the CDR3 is TGTGCCAGCAGTTTAATGGGGGGGGAATACTACGAGCAGTACTTC.

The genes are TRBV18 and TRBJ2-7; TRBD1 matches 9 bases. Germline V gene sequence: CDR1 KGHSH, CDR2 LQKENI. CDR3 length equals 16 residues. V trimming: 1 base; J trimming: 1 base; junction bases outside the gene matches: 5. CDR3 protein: CASSPQGQGGSYEQYF. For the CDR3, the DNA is TGTGCCAGCTCACCACAGGGACAGGGAGGTTCCTACGAGCAGTACTTC.

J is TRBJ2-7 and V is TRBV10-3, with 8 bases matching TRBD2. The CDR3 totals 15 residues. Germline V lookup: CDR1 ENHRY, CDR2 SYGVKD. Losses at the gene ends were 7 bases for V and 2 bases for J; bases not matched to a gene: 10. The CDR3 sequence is CAIIPGLVWPYEQYF. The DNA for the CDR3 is TGTGCCATCATTCCGGGACTAGTATGGCCCTACGAGCAGTACTTC.

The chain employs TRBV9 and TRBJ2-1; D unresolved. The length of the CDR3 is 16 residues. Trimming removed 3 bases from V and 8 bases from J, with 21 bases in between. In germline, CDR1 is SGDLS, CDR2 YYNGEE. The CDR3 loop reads CASSAVGLSPADEQFF. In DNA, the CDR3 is TGTGCCAGCAGCGCAGTAGGGCTATCCCCGGCTGATGAGCAGTTCTTC.

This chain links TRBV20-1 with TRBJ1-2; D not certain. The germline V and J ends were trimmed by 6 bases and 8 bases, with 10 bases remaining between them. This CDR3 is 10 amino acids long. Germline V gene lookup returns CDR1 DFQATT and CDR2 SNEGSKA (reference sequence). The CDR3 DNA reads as TGCAGTGCCCGGGTGGGAGGCTACACCTTC. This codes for CSARVGGYTF.

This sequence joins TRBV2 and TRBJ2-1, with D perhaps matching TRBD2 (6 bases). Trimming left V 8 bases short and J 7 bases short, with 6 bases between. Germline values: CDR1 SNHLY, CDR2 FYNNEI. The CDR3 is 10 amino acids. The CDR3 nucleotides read TGTGCCAGCGGGACTAATGAGCAGTTCTTC. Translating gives CASGTNEQFF.

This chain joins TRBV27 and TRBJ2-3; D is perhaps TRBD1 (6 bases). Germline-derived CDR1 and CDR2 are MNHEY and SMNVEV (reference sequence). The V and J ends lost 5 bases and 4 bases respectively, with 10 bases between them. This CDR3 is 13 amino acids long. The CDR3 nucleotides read TGTGCCAGCAGTCTCACAGGGCCAGATACGCAGTATTTT. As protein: CASSLTGPDTQYF.

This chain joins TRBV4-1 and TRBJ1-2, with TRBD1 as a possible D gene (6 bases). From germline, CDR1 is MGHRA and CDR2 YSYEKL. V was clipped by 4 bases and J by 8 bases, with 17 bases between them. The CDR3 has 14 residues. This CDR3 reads CASSRPPEGGGYTF. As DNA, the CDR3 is TGCGCCAGCAGCCGGCCCCCGGAGGGGGGAGGCTACACCTTC.

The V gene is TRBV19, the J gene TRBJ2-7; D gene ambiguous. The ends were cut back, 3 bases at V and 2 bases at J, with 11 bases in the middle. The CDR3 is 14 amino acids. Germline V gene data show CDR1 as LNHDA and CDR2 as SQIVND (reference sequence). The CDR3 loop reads CASSILATAYEQYF. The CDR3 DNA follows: TGTGCCAGTAGTATTCTGGCGACCGCCTACGAGCAGTACTTC.

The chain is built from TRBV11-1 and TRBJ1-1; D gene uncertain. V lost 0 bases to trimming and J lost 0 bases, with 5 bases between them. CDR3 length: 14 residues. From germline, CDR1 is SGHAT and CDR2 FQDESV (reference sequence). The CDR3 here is CASSLARMNTEAFF. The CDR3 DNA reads TGTGCCAGCAGCTTAGCCCGAATGAACACTGAAGCTTTCTTT.

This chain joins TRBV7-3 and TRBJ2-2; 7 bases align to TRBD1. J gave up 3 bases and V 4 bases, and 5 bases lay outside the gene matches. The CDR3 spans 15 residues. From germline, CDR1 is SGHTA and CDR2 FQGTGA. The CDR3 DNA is TGTGCCAGCAGCTCCCGGGGACAGCACACCGGGGAGCTGTTTTTT. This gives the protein CASSSRGQHTGELFF. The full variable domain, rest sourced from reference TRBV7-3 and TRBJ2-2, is GAGVSQTPSNKVTEKGKYVELRCDPISGHTALYWYRQSLGQGPEFLIYFQGTGAADDSGLPNDRFFAVRPEGSVSTLKIQRTERGDSAVYLCASSSRGQHTGELFFGEGSRLTVL.

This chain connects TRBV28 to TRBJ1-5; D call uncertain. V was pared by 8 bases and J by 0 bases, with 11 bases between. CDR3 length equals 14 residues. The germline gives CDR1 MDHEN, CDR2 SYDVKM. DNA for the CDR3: TGTGCCAGCTATTACCGCTATAGCAATCAGCCCCAGCATTTT. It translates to CASYYRYSNQPQHF.

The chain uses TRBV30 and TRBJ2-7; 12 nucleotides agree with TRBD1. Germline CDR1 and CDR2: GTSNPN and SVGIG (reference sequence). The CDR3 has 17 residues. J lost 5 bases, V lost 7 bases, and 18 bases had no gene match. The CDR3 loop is CASSEGTGGAPADEQYF. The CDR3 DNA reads TGTGCCTCGTCAGAAGGGACAGGGGGCGCCCCTGCTGACGAGCAGTACTTC.

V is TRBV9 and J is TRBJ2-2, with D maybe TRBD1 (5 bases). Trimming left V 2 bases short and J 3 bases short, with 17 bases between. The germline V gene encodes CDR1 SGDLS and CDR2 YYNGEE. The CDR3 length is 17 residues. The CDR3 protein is CASSVPRQGADTGELFF. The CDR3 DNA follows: TGTGCCAGCAGCGTCCCAAGGCAGGGCGCCGACACCGGGGAGCTGTTTTTT.